This passage covers 32 T cell receptor beta chains from one sample sequenced in a study of blood T cells in healthy people across ages. A J-beta primer mix and a sample-barcoded 5' primer were used in a second PCR of about 7 to 12 cycles. TCRdb reanalysed the 5' RACE reads using MiXCR and keeps one entry per CDR3 protein. Among 1.5 million to 2 million distinct CDR3 sequences listed, about 32% were seen once. Input material: blood. Receptors originate from a woman in her twenties or thirties in good health.

The gene calls are TRBV20-1 and TRBJ1-5, with D unresolved. This CDR3 is 18 amino acids long. Germline CDR1 and CDR2: DFQATT and SNEGSKA (reference sequence). Deletions cut 3 bases from V and 6 bases from J, with 27 bases between. CDR3 nucleotide sequence: TGCAGTGCTAGGAAAGATAGTGGCCGTCAGGTCACAAGTCAGCCCCAGCATTTT. Amino acid sequence: CSARKDSGRQVTSQPQHF.

This clonotype was picked up many times. The rearrangement joins TRBV29-1 to TRBJ2-1; perhaps TRBD2 as D (5 bases). Germline lookup yields CDR1 SQVTM and CDR2 ANQGSEA. Trimming removed 8 bases from V and 2 bases from J, with 16 bases in between. The CDR3 totals 14 residues. CDR3 loop: CSSAAGLAYNEQFF. Here the CDR3 DNA reads TGCAGCTCCGCGGCGGGTTTGGCCTACAATGAGCAGTTCTTC.

In this sample, this clonotype turned up many times. This chain joins TRBV4-1 and TRBJ2-3; D gene ambiguous. Germline loops: CDR1 MGHRA, CDR2 YSYEKL. The CDR3 sequence is 13 residues long. The V end lost 4 bases, the J end lost 4 bases, and 9 bases lay between the germline ends. The CDR3 region is CASSLSMADTQYF. The CDR3 bases are TGCGCCAGCAGCCTCTCCATGGCAGATACGCAGTATTTT.

The count of this clonotype is one. The CDR3 DNA sequence: TGTGCCAGCAGCAAAAAGAGGGGGGCGGACAGGCACCCCTACGAGCAGTACTTC. Its protein product is CASSKKRGADRHPYEQYF. This chain connects TRBV5-6 to TRBJ2-7; possibly TRBD1 for D (7 bases). This CDR3 is 18 amino acids long. V was cut by 4 bases and J by 2 bases, with 25 bases left in between. The germline V gene encodes CDR1 SGHDT and CDR2 YYEEEE.

This clonotype was seen a few times. The J gene is TRBJ1-2, the V gene TRBV2; D is possibly TRBD1 (6 bases). This CDR3 has 15 residues. V was trimmed by 5 bases and J by 4 bases, leaving 17 bases between them. Germline V gives CDR1 SNHLY, CDR2 FYNNEI. CDR3 bases: TGTGCCAGCAGTTCCTCCGCGAGCAGGGGCTATGGCTACACCTTC. It yields the protein CASSSSASRGYGYTF. Looking up the rest from reference TRBV2 and TRBJ1-2 gives the full variable domain: EPEVTQTPSHQVTQMGQEVILRCVPISNHLYFYWYRQILGQKVEFLVSFYNNEISEKSEIFDDQFSVERPDGSNFTLKIRSTKLEDSAMYFCASSSSASRGYGYTFGSGTRLTVV.

This clonotype was detected many times. The chain combines TRBV4-1 with TRBJ2-7, with a tentative D call TRBD1 (7 bases). Germline V gene sequence: CDR1 MGHRA, CDR2 YSYEKL. The V gene lost 4 bases and the J gene lost 6 bases, with 22 bases spanning the gap. CDR3 length equals 16 residues. CDR3 loop: CASSPPQGGGSLEQYF. The DNA of the CDR3 is TGCGCCAGCAGCCCGCCCCAGGGGGGTGGATCCCTCGAGCAGTACTTC.

The chain joins TRBV10-1 to TRBJ2-3, with TRBD1 as a possible D gene (5 bases). CDR1 is WNHNN, CDR2 SYGVQD, per germline (reference sequence). Trimming removed 7 bases at V and 3 bases at J, with 14 bases between. The CDR3 sequence is 14 residues long. The CDR3 DNA follows: TGCGCCAGCAACACACAGGTGGGGACAGATACGCAGTATTTT. Protein sequence: CASNTQVGTDTQYF.

The rearrangement links TRBV9 to TRBJ2-5; 9 bases fit TRBD2. The germline V gene encodes CDR1 SGDLS and CDR2 YYNGEE. Trimming took 4 bases from V and 5 from J; bases not matched to a gene: 9. This CDR3 has 15 amino acids. In DNA, the CDR3 is TGTGCCAGCAGCTCGGGTGGCGGGAGGGACGAGACCCAGTACTTC. It is translated as CASSSGGGRDETQYF. Filled out from reference TRBV9 and TRBJ2-5, the complete variable domain reads DSGVTQTPKHLITATGQRVTLRCSPRSGDLSVYWYQQSLDQGLQFLIQYYNGEERAKGNILERFSAQQFPDLHSELNLSSLELGDSALYFCASSSGGGRDETQYFGPGTRLLVL.

This chain's CDR3 is CASSSATGTRGNEQFF. The DNA of the CDR3 is TGTGCCAGCAGCTCAGCAACCGGGACTAGGGGGAATGAGCAGTTCTTC. The rearrangement links TRBV7-8 to TRBJ2-1, with 8 bases aligning to TRBD2. CDR3 length equals 16 residues. V dropped 4 bases and J dropped 7; count of bases not matched to a gene: 12. CDR1 and CDR2 (germline): SGHVS, FQNEAQ.

The J gene is TRBJ2-4, the V gene TRBV7-9; 7 nucleotides line up with TRBD1. The CDR3 has 13 residues. The V gene end was trimmed by 5 bases and the J gene end by 13 bases; junction bases not matched to a gene: 11. Germline CDR1 is SEHNR and CDR2 is FQNEAQ (reference sequence). In DNA, the CDR3 is TGTGCCAGCAGCGACCATCAGGGGGATGAGCAGTACTTC. Translation gives CASSDHQGDEQYF.

This clonotype was recorded a few times. This rearrangement joins TRBV20-1 to TRBJ1-5, with TRBD1 matching over 7 bases. Per germline, CDR1 DFQATT and CDR2 SNEGSKA (reference sequence). CDR3 length: 15 amino acids. With V trimmed by 5 bases and J by 4 bases, 11 bases remained unmatched. The DNA for the CDR3 is TGCAGTGCTCGACAGACGGGACAGCCTAATCAGCCCCAGCATTTT. Its protein is CSARQTGQPNQPQHF.

Details on this clonotype: The junction differs from germline at one of its ends, possibly a read error. The V and J genes are TRBV28 and TRBJ2-7; 11 bases fit TRBD1. The CDR3 runs to 16 residues. The germline CDR1 and CDR2 sequences are MDHEN and SYDVKM. The CDR3, as DNA: TGTGCCGGCAGTTTATGGGACAGGGGGTTAACCTACGAGCAGTACTTC. Translating gives CAGSLWDRGLTYEQYF.

V and J are TRBV28 and TRBJ1-5; 9 bases agree with TRBD1. The CDR3 is 14 residues long. The V gene end was trimmed by 5 bases and the J gene end by 5 bases; junction bases not matched to a gene: 4. The germline gives CDR1 MDHEN, CDR2 SYDVKM. CDR3 region: CASSNGQGHQPQHF. In DNA form, the CDR3 reads TGTGCCAGCAGTAACGGACAGGGGCATCAGCCCCAGCATTTT.

This chain uses TRBV20-1 with TRBJ1-5, with a weak D call TRBD1 (5 bases). The CDR3 consists of 15 residues. The germline V gene encodes CDR1 DFQATT and CDR2 SNEGSKA (reference sequence). The V gene lost 2 bases and the J gene lost 6 bases, with 17 bases spanning the gap. The DNA of the CDR3 is TGCAGTGCTAGAATCGGGACGGACTCCGGTCAGCCCCAGCATTTT. Its protein is CSARIGTDSGQPQHF.

Concerning this clonotype: The junction does not match germline at one end; this may be a read error. The chain joins TRBV7-2 to TRBJ2-1; either TRBD1 or TRBD2 may supply D (5 bases each). The CDR3 is made up of 15 amino acids. Germline CDR1 and CDR2: SGHTA and FQGNSA. The CDR3 sequence: CASSLVGTPFAERFF. The CDR3 nucleotides read TGTGCCAGCAGCTTAGTTGGGACGCCTTTTGCTGAGCGGTTCTTC. Based on the CDR3 plus reference TRBV7-2 and TRBJ2-1, the full variable domain is GAGVSQSPSNKVTEKGKDVELRCDPISGHTALYWYRQSLGQGLEFLIYFQGNSAPDKSGLPSDRFSAERTGGSVSTLTIQRTQQEDSAVYLCASSLVGTPFAERFFGPGTRLTVL.

This clonotype was seen many times. The chain joins TRBV10-3 to TRBJ2-6; maybe TRBD1 (5 bases). The ends were cut back, 2 bases at V and 0 bases at J, with 20 bases in the middle. CDR3 length equals 20 residues. Germline V CDR1 and CDR2: ENHRY, SYGVKD. In DNA form, the CDR3 reads TGTGCCATCAGTGAGATGTGGAGTCCAGGGCCAGGCTCTGGGGCCAACGTCCTGACTTTC. Translation gives CAISEMWSPGPGSGANVLTF.

The CDR3 nucleotides are TGCGCCAGCAGAATGACAGGGGGCGTTGGTACGCAGTATTTT. It codes for CASRMTGGVGTQYF. This rearrangement joins TRBV5-1 to TRBJ2-3; TRBD1 matches 10 bases. Germline V gene sequence: CDR1 SGHRS, CDR2 YFSETQ. The CDR3 contains 14 residues. Trimming took 5 bases from V and 8 from J; bases not matched to a gene: 8.

This clonotype has only a few counts. CDR3 DNA sequence: TGTGCCAGCAGCCCTGCCGGGACAGTGGACTATGGCTACACCTTC. This gives the protein CASSPAGTVDYGYTF. The chain uses TRBV7-2 and TRBJ1-2; 7 bases agree with TRBD1. The germline V gene encodes CDR1 SGHTA and CDR2 FQGNSA. This CDR3 spans 15 amino acids. The J segment lost 3 bases and the V segment lost 5 bases, leaving 9 bases of the junction unmatched.

The chain uses TRBV28 and TRBJ1-2; no definite D call. There are 13 residues in the CDR3. Germline CDR1 MDHEN, CDR2 SYDVKM. V was clipped by 6 bases and J by 3 bases, with 11 bases between them. As DNA, the CDR3 is TGTGCCAGCAGGTTAGCCACAGACTATGGCTACACCTTC. As protein: CASRLATDYGYTF.

Concerning this clonotype: Compared with germline, one end of the junction differs, possibly owing to a read error. This rearrangement joins TRBV5-6 to TRBJ2-2; 12 bases align to TRBD2. The length of the CDR3 is 18 residues. CDR1 and CDR2 from the germline V gene are SGHDT and YYEEEE. Here the CDR3 reads CAGSRNLAGGTYTGELFF. The CDR3 nucleotides are TGTGCCGGCAGCCGGAATCTAGCGGGAGGGACCTATACCGGGGAGCTGTTTTTT. Full variable domain (missing parts from reference TRBV5-6 and TRBJ2-2): DAGVTQSPTHLIKTRGQQVTLRCSPKSGHDTVSWYQQALGQGPQFIFQYYEEEERQRGNFPDRFSGHQFPNYSSELNVNALLLGDSALYLCAGSRNLAGGTYTGELFFGEGSRLTVL.

This clonotype was seen only a few times. The V call is TRBV20-1, the J call TRBJ2-7, with a weak D call TRBD2 (6 bases). The CDR3 is 15 amino acids. V was cut by 2 bases and J by 0 bases, with 14 bases left in between. Germline CDR1 DFQATT, CDR2 SNEGSKA (reference sequence). In nucleotides, the CDR3 is TGCAGTGCTAGATTGGTGGGAGGAACCTCCTACGAGCAGTACTTC. This encodes CSARLVGGTSYEQYF.

As for this clonotype: It may be a read error: a sequence one base away is much more abundant. In nucleotides, the CDR3 is TGTGCCTGCAGCCACACCGGGACAGGGGTCGACGAGCAGTACTTC. Encoded protein: CACSHTGTGVDEQYF. The chain uses TRBV3-1 and TRBJ2-7; the match to TRBD1 covers 10 bases. Per the germline V gene, CDR1 is LGHDT and CDR2 is YNNKEL (reference sequence). The CDR3 is 15 amino acids.

The rearrangement links TRBV15 to TRBJ1-2, with D unresolved. Per germline, CDR1 LNHNV and CDR2 YYDKDF (reference sequence). V was trimmed by 0 bases and J by 7 bases, leaving 12 bases between them. CDR3 length: 14 residues. CDR3 protein: CATSRDPGLGGYTF. The DNA of the CDR3 is TGTGCCACCAGCAGAGACCCGGGGTTAGGTGGCTACACCTTC.

The chain carries TRBV11-2 and TRBJ2-2; D unresolved. V lost 5 bases, J lost 0 bases, and 13 bases lay in between. The length of the CDR3 is 16 residues. Germline loops: CDR1 SGHAT, CDR2 FQNNGV. The CDR3 protein is CASSLLERANTGELFF. The DNA for the CDR3 is TGTGCCAGCAGCCTCCTGGAGCGCGCGAACACCGGGGAGCTGTTTTTT.

The V and J genes are TRBV24-1 and TRBJ1-5, with a possible D match to TRBD1 (5 bases). Trimming pared 7 bases from V and 6 bases from J, leaving 12 bases between. This CDR3 comprises 13 residues. CDR1 is KGHDR and CDR2 is SFDVKD in the germline V gene. The CDR3 bases are TGTGCCACCAGGGGGGTTAACTCTCAGCCCCAGCATTTT. This sequence encodes CATRGVNSQPQHF.

There are a few counts of this clonotype. Since a much larger clone is just one base distant, this may be a read error. The chain links TRBV2 to TRBJ1-1; D uncertain. Germline CDR1 and CDR2: SNHLY and FYNNEI. The CDR3 is 10 amino acids. V was clipped by 4 bases and J by 7 bases, with 4 bases between them. As DNA, the CDR3 is TGTGCCAGCAGTGCAGGTGAAGCTTTCTTT. Its translation: CASSAGEAFF.

In regard to this clonotype: At one boundary the junction diverges from the germline segment, which might be a read error. This chain links TRBV5-1 with TRBJ2-2; a possible D gene is TRBD2 (5 bases). In germline, CDR1 is SGHRS, CDR2 YFSETQ. The CDR3 has 15 amino acids. CDR3 sequence (DNA): TGCGCCAGCAGCTTGTCCGGTAAGAACACCGGGGAGCGGTTTTTT. This gives the protein CASSLSGKNTGERFF.

Comment on this clonotype: Sequence at one end of the junction differs from germline and may be a read error. This chain connects TRBV20-1 to TRBJ2-1, with 7 bases lining up with TRBD2. CDR1 and CDR2 (germline): DFQATT, SNEGSKA (reference sequence). The CDR3 consists of 15 residues. CDR3 coding DNA: TGCAGTGCTAGGTGGCTAGCGGACTCCTGCAATGAGCAGTTCTTC. Translation gives CSARWLADSCNEQFF.

The CDR3: CATSRDLGLGRWSSYNEQFF. In DNA, the CDR3 is TGTGCCACCAGCAGAGATCTCGGACTAGGACGGTGGAGCTCCTACAATGAGCAGTTCTTC. The chain joins TRBV15 to TRBJ2-1; 7 bases are a match to TRBD2. This CDR3 is 20 amino acids long. V lost 0 bases, J lost 0 bases, and 14 bases stayed unmatched. Germline CDR1 is LNHNV and CDR2 is YYDKDF (reference sequence).

The CDR3 coding sequence is TGCAGCGTTGAAATGGGATGCACCGGGGAGCTGTTTTTT. It specifies CSVEMGCTGELFF. The chain has TRBV29-1 and TRBJ2-2; no firm D call. Germline V gives CDR1 SQVTM, CDR2 ANQGSEA. The CDR3 loop spans 13 amino acids. V was pared by 2 bases and J by 4 bases, with 8 bases between.

This clonotype was seen only once. An end of the junction differs from the germline gene, which may be a read error. The chain is built from TRBV7-2 and TRBJ2-7; no firm D call. Germline V gives CDR1 SGHTA, CDR2 FQGNSA. The CDR3 covers 14 residues. The DNA of the CDR3 is TGTGCCAGCAGCTTAGCATTTAGCTCCCACGAGCAGTACTTC. It translates to CASSLAFSSHEQYF.

The chain joins TRBV5-1 to TRBJ2-7; 10 bases are a match to TRBD2. V lost 6 bases to trimming and J lost 2 bases; unmatched junction nucleotides: 8. CDR1 and CDR2 from the germline V gene are SGHRS and YFSETQ. This CDR3 has 15 amino acids. The CDR3 DNA is TGCGCCAGCACCCGGACTAGCGGATCCGCCTACGAGCAGTACTTC. Its protein product is CASTRTSGSAYEQYF.